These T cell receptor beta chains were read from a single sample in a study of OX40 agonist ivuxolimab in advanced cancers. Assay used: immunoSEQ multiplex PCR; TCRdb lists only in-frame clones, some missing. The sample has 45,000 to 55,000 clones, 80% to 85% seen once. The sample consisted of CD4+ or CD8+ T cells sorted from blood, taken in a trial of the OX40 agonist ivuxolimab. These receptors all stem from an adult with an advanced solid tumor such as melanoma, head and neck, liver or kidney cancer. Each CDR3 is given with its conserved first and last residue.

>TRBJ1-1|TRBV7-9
CASSFLIAGEAEAFF
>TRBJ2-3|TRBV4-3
CASSEELEVDHTDTQYF
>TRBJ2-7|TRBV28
CASNIYAGVGGEQYF
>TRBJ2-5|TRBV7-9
CASSWGPQETQYF
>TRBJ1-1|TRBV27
CASSLWGGEAFF
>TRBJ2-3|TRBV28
CASSLAGDTDTQYF
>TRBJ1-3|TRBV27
CASSYGNTIYF
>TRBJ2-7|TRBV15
CATSRQGGGYEQYF
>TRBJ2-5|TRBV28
CASSPSGGALETQYF
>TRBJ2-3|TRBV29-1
CSVEGKRGGSTDTQYF
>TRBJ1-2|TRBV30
CAWSFEGSYGYTF
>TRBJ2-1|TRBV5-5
CASTPGVEGAWNEQFF
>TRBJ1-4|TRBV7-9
CASSHRDRSNEKLFF
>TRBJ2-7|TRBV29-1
CSVRGMDEQYF
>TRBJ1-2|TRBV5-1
CASSLGAGEGYGYTF
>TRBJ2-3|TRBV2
CAKVDVRESTDTQYF
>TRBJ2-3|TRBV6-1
CASSELWSSNTDTQYF
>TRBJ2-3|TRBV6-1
CASSEVRDSSTDTQYF
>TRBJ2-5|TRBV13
CASSARLAGDPGETQYF
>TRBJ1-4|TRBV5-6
CASSSEGQGSGSEKLFF
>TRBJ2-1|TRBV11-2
CASSLEVNNEQFF
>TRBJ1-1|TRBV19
CASSMRDDTEAFF
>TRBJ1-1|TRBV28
CASSLWTEAFF
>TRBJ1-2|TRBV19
CASSLLTGGLPNYGYTF
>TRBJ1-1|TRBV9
CASSVDNVEAFF
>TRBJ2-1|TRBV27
CASRPVLGTGGYNEQFF
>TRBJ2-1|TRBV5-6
CASSLGGGPNEQFF
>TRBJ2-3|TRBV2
CASTEGQASTDTQYF
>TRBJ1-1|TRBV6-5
CASSYGVSTEAFF
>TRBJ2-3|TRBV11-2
CASSVAGDTQYF
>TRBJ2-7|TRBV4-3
CASSQGPSASYEQYF
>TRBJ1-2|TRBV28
CASSFTGVSDYTF
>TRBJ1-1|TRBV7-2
CASSLMAGDGTEAFF
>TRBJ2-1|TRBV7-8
CASSLGGSGQFF
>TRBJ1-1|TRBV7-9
CASSLAVGMNTEAFF
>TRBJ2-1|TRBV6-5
CASSYPGSNEQFF
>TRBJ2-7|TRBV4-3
CASSQDLMGPYEQYF
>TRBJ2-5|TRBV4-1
CASSQGQGPQETQYF
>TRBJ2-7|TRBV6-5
CASSPIPIHEQYF
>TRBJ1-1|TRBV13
CASSLGRGPEAFF
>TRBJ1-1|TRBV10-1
CASSATENLNTEAFF
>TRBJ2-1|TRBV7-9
CASSATYNEQFF
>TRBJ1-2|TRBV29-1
CSVDPGQGRTNYGYTF
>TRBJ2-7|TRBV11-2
CASSYTAGQAYEQYF
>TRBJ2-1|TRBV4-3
CASSQTSGQYNEQFF
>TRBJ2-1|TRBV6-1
CASSEVGSSYNEQFF
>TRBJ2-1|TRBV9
CASSTSLGGGSYNEQFF
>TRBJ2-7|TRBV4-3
CASSQGTGTYEQYF
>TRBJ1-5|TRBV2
CASRKPRGDQPQHF
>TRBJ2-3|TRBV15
CATSTVGGLGDTQYF
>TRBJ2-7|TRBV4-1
CASSQGLATSYEQYF
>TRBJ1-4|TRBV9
CASSGQDRVSTNEKLFF
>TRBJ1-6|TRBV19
CASSIVGERYSPLHF
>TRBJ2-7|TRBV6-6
CASSYSSQAYEQYF
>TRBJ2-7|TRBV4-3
CASSLLTGTSEEQYF
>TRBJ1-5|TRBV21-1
CASSKVGRGISNQPQHF
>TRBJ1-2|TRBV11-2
CASSPGQDYGYTF
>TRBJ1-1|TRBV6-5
CASSSIGGTEAFF
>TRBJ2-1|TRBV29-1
CSVELAGAYEQFF
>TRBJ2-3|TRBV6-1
CASSGLATDTDTQYF